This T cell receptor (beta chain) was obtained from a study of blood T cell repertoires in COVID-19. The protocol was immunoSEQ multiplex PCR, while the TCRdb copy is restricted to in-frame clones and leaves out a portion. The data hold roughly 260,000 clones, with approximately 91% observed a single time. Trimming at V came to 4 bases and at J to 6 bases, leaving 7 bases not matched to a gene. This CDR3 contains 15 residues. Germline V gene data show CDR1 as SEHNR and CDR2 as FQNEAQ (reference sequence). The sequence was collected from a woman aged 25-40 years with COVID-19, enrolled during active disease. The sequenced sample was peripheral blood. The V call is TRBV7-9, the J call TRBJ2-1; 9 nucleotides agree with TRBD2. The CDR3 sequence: CASSSPGTSSNEQFF. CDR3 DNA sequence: TGTGCCAGCAGCTCCCCCGGGACTAGCAGCAATGAGCAGTTCTTC.